Listed below are T cell receptor beta chains from one sample, sequenced in a study of shared clonotypes between healthy human individuals. Sequencing was performed with immunoSEQ multiplex PCR; in TCRdb, only in-frame clones are kept and a portion is missing. Of roughly 660,000 clones listed, roughly 87% are singletons. The source material was memory CD8+ T cells from PBMCs. These receptors originate from a man aged 18 to 30 in good health. Some clones in this sample may be carry-over from other donors' samples. Both conserved end residues are trimmed from each CDR3. The D gene is left open where the match is weak.

V | D | CDR3
TRBV27 | . | ASSLGGPSYNEQF
TRBV5-4 | TRBD2 | ASSLGVAGPADTQY
TRBV7-8 | . | ASSYGLRRNQETQY
TRBV9 | TRBD2 | ASSAPTSGPNNEQF
TRBV7-2 | . | ASSSVGFSNQPQH
TRBV7-6 | TRBD1 | ASSLGNRGYLYNEQF
TRBV7-9 | TRBD2 | ASSLGRGTSYEQY
TRBV30 | TRBD2 | AWMGGSSYEQY
TRBV30 | . | AWSVGGSTEAF
TRBV11-3 | TRBD1 | ASSSDRAGENIQY
TRBV27 | TRBD1 | ASTTTGAGNTIY